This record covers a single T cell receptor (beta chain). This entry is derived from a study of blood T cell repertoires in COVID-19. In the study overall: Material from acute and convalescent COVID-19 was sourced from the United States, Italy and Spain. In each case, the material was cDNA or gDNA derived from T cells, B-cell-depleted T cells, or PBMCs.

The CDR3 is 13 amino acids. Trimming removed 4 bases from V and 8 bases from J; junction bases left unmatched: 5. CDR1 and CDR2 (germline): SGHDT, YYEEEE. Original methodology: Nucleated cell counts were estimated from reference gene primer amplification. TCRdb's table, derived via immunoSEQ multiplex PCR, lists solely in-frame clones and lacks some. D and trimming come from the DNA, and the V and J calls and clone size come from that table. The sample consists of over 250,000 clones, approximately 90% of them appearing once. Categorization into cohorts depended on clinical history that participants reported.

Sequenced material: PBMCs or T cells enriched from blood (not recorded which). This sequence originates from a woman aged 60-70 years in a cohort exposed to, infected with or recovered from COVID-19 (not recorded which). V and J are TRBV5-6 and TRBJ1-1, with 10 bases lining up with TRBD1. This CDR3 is CASSTGQGVEAFF. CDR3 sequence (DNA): TGTGCCAGCAGCACTGGACAGGGGGTGGAAGCTTTCTTT.